This T cell receptor beta chain emerged from a study of PD-1 blockade in mismatch repair-deficient tumors. The wider study: Patients had 12 mismatch repair-deficient cancer types, all previously treated and progressing.

Clones were read by immunoSEQ multiplex PCR, and TCRdb kept only the in-frame ones, dropping some. The sample holds roughly 70,000 clones, 78% seen once. The germline CDR1 and CDR2 sequences are SEHNR and FQNEAQ (reference sequence). The CDR3 has 15 amino acids. Trimming took 3 bases from V and 6 from J, leaving 18 bases between them. Every patient had mismatch repair deficiency by PCR or immunohistochemistry. The TCR-sequenced patients were three responders to pembrolizumab. The table lists this clone with a few counts. The antigen remains unidentified. Study conclusions and caveats: After pembrolizumab, tumor-resident clones rose rapidly, then generally contracted before radiologic responses.

This clonotype originated in an adult with mismatch repair-deficient cancer. The chain uses TRBV7-9 and TRBJ2-7, with a possible D match to TRBD1 (5 bases). Sequenced material: peripheral blood, taken 2 weeks after starting pembrolizumab. CDR3 amino acids: CASSFISSGIREQYF. The CDR3 coding sequence is TGTGCCAGCAGCTTCATTTCCTCAGGGATTCGCGAGCAGTACTTC.